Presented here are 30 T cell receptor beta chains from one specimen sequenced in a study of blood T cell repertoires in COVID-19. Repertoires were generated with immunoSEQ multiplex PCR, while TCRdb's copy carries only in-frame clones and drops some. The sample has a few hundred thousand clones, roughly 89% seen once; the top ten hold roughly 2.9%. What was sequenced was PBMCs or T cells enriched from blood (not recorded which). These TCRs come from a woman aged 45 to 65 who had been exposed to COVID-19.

CDR3 region: CASISSGGAKNIQYF. The CDR3 DNA reads TGTGCCAGCATCTCTAGCGGGGGGGCCAAAAACATTCAGTACTTC. The V and J genes are TRBV28 and TRBJ2-4, with 11 bases identical to TRBD2. This CDR3 has 15 residues. Germline V CDR1 and CDR2: MDHEN, SYDVKM. The junction had 3 bases not matched to a gene; V was cut back by 7 bases and J by 1 base. The full variable domain, rest sourced from reference TRBV28 and TRBJ2-4, is DVKVTQSSRYLVKRTGEKVFLECVQDMDHENMFWYRQDPGLGLRLIYFSYDVKMKEKGDIPEGYSVSREKKERFSLILESASTNQTSMYLCASISSGGAKNIQYFGAGTRLSVL.

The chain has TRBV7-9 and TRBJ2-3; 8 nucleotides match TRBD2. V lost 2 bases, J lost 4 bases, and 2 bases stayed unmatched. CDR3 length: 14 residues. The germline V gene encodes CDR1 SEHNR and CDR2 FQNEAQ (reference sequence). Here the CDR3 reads CASSLRGGPDTQYF. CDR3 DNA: TGTGCCAGCAGCTTACGGGGGGGCCCAGATACGCAGTATTTT.

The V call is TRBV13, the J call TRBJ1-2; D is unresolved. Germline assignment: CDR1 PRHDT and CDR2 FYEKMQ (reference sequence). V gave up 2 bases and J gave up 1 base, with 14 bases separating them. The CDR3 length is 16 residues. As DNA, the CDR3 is TGTGCCAGCAGCTTATACTCCGCTCTGTTTAACTATGGCTACACCTTC. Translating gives CASSLYSALFNYGYTF.

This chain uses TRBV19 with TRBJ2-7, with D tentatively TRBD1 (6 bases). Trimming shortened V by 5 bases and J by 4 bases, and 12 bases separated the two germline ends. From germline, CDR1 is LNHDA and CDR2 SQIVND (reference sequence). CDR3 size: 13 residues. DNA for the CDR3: TGTGCCAGTAGTCGCCTGGACAGTTACGAGCAGTACTTC. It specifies CASSRLDSYEQYF.

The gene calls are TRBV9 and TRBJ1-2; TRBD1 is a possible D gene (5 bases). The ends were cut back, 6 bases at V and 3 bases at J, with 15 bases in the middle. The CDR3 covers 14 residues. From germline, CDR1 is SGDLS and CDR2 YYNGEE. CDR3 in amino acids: CASNQSPGDYGYTF. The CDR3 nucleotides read TGTGCCAGCAACCAATCCCCGGGGGACTATGGCTACACCTTC.

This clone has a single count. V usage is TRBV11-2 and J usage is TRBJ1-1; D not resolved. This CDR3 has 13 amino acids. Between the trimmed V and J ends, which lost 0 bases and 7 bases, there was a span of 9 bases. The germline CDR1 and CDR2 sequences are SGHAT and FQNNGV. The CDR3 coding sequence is TGTGCCAGCAGCTTAGAACCTTCGGGTGAAGCTTTCTTT. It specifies CASSLEPSGEAFF.

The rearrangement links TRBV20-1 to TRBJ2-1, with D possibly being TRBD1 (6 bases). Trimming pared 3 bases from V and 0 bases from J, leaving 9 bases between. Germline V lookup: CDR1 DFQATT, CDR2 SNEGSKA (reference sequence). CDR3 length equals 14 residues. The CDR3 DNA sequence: TGCAGTGCTAGTAGGGGGAACTCCTACAATGAGCAGTTCTTC. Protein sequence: CSASRGNSYNEQFF.

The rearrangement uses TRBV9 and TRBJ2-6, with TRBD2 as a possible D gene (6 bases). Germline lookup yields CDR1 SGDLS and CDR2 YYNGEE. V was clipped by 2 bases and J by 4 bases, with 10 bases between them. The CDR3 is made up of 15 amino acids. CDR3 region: CASSVGGAGANVLTF. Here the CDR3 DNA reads TGTGCCAGCAGCGTCGGAGGGGCCGGGGCCAACGTCCTGACTTTC.

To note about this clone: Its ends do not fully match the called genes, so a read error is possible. The CDR3 loop is CASREAELSYEQYF. The CDR3 coding sequence is TGTGCCAGCAGGGAAGCAGAACTCTCCTACGAGCAGTACTTC. J is TRBJ2-7 and V is TRBV6-1; D gene unclear. Germline-derived CDR1 and CDR2 are MNHNS and SASEGT. This CDR3 is built from 14 residues.

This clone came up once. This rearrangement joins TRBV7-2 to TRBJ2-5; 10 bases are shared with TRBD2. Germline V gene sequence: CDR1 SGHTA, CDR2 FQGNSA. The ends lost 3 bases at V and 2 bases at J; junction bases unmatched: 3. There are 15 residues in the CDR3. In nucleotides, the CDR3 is TGTGCCAGCAGCTTCGCTAGCGGGGGACAAGAGACCCAGTACTTC. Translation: CASSFASGGQETQYF. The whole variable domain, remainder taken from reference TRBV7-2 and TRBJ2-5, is GAGVSQSPSNKVTEKGKDVELRCDPISGHTALYWYRQSLGQGLEFLIYFQGNSAPDKSGLPSDRFSAERTGGSVSTLTIQRTQQEDSAVYLCASSFASGGQETQYFGPGTRLLVL.

The CDR3 protein is CASSLDRENTEAFF. CDR3 DNA: TGTGCCAGCAGCCTCGACAGGGAGAACACTGAAGCTTTCTTT. The chain combines TRBV4-2 with TRBJ1-1; 7 bases line up with TRBD1. CDR3 length equals 14 residues. The trim removed 4 bases at V and 1 base at J, leaving 3 bases unmatched. CDR1 and CDR2 from the germline V gene are LGHNA and YNFKEQ.

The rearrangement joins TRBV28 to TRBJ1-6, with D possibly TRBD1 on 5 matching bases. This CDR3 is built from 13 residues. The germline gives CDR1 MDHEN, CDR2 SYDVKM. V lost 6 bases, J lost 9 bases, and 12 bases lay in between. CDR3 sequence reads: CASRGLLGSPLHF. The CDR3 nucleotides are TGTGCCAGCAGGGGGCTCCTGGGTTCACCCCTCCACTTT.

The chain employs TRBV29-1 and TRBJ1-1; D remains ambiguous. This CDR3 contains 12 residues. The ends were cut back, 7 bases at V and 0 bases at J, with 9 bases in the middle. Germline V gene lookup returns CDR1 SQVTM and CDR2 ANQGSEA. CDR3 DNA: TGCAGCGGTGCGACACTGAACACTGAAGCTTTCTTT. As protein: CSGATLNTEAFF. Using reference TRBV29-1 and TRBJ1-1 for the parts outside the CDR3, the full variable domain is SAVISQKPSRDICQRGTSLTIQCQVDSQVTMMFWYRQQPGQSLTLIATANQGSEATYESGFVIDKFPISRPNLTFSTLTVSNMSPEDSSIYLCSGATLNTEAFFGQGTRLTVV.

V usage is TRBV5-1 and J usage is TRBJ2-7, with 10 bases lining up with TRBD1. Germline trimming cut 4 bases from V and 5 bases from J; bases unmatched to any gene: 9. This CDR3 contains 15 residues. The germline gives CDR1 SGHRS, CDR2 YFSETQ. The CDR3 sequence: CASSTPGTGVHEQYF. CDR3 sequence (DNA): TGCGCCAGCAGCACCCCGGGGACAGGGGTTCACGAGCAGTACTTC.

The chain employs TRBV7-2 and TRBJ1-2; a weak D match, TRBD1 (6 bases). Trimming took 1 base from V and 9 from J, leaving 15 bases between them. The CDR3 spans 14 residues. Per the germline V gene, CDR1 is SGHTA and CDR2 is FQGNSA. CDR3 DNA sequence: TGTGCCAGCAGCTTAGATTCGGGGGGCGCAAGCTACACCTTC. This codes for CASSLDSGGASYTF.

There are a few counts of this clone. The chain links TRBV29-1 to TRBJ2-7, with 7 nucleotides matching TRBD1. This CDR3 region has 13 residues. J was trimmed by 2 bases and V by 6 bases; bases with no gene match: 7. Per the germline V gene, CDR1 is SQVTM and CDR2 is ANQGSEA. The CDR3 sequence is CSVETGVPYEQYF. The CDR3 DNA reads TGCAGCGTAGAAACAGGGGTCCCCTACGAGCAGTACTTC.

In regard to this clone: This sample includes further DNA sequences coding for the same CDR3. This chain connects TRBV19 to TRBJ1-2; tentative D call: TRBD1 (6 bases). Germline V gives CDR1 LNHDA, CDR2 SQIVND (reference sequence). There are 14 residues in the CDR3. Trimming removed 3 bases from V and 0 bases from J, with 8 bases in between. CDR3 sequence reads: CASSIRTANYGYTF. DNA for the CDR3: TGTGCCAGTAGTATCAGGACAGCTAACTATGGCTACACCTTC.

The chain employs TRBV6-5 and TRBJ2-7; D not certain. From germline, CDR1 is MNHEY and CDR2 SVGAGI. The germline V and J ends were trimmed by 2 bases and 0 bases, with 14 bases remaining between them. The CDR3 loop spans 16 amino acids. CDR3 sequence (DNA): TGTGCCAGCAGTTACGGTTCAATGGTCAGCTCCTACGAGCAGTACTTC. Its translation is CASSYGSMVSSYEQYF.

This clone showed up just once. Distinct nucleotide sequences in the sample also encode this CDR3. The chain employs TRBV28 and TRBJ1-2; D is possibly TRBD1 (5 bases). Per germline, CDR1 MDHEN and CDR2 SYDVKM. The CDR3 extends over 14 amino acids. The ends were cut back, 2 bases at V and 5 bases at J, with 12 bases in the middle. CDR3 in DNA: TGTGCCAGCAGTTTAGGGCAGGGTGGATATGGCTACACCTTC. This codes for CASSLGQGGYGYTF.

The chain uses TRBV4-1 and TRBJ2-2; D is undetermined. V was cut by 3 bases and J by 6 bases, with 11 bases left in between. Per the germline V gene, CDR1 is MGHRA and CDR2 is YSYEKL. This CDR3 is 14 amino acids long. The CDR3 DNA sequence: TGCGCCAGCAGCCAGGCCTCGAGGCCCGGGGAGCTGTTTTTT. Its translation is CASSQASRPGELFF.

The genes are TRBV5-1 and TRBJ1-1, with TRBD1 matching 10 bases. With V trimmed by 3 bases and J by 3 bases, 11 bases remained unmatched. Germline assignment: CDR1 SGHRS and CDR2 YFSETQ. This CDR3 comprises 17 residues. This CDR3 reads CASSSRGGTGAHTEAFF. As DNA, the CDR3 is TGCGCCAGCAGCTCAAGGGGGGGGACAGGGGCCCACACTGAAGCTTTCTTT.

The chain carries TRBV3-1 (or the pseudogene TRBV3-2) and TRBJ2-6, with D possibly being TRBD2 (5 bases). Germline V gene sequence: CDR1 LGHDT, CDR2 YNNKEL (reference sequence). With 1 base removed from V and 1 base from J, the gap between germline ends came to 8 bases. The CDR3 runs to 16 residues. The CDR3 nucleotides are TGTGCCAGCAGCCAAGCTGAGGGTTCTGGGGCCAACGTCCTGACTTTC. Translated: CASSQAEGSGANVLTF.

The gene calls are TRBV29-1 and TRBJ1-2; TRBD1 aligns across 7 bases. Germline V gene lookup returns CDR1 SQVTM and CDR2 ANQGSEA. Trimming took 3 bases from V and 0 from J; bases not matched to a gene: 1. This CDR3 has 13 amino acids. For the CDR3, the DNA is TGCAGCGTTGACAGGGGGGCTAACTATGGCTACACCTTC. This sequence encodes CSVDRGANYGYTF. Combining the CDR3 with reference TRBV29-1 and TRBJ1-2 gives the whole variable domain SAVISQKPSRDICQRGTSLTIQCQVDSQVTMMFWYRQQPGQSLTLIATANQGSEATYESGFVIDKFPISRPNLTFSTLTVSNMSPEDSSIYLCSVDRGANYGYTFGSGTRLTVV.

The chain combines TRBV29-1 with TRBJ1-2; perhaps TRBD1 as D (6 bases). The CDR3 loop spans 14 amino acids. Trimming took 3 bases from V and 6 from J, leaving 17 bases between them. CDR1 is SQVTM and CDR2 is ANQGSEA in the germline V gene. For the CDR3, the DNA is TGCAGCGTTGAGCCCCTACAGGGAGGGGATGGCTACACCTTC. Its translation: CSVEPLQGGDGYTF.

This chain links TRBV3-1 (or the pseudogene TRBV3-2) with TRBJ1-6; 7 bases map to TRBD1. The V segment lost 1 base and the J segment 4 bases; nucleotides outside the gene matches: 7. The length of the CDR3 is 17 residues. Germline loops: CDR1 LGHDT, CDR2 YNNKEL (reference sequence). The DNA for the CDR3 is TGTGCCAGCAGCCAAGTATCGGGCAGGGGGTATAATTCACCCCTCCACTTT. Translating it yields CASSQVSGRGYNSPLHF.

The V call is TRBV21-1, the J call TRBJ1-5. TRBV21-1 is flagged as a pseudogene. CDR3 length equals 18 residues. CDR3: CASSIKGGDDREIRPQHF. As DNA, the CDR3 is TGTGCCAGCAGCATAAAGGGGGGGGACGATCGGGAAATTCGGCCCCAGCATTTT.

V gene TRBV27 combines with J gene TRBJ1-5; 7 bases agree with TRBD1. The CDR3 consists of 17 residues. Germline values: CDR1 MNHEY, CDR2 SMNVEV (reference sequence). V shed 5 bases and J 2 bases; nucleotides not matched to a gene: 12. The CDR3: CASSISLTGSGNQPQHF. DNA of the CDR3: TGTGCCAGCAGTATCTCCCTGACAGGGAGTGGCAATCAGCCCCAGCATTTT.

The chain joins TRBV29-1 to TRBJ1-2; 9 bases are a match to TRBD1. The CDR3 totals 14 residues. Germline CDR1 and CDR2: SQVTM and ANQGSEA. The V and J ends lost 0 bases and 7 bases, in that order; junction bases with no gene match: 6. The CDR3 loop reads CSVEDGTGSGGYTF. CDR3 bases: TGCAGCGTTGAAGATGGGACAGGGTCAGGTGGCTACACCTTC.

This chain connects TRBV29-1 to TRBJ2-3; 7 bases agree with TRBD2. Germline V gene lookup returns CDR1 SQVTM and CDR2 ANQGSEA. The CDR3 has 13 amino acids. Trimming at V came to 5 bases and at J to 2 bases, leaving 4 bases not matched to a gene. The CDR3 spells CSVLAAPTDTQYF. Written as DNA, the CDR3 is TGCAGCGTTCTAGCGGCACCCACAGATACGCAGTATTTT.

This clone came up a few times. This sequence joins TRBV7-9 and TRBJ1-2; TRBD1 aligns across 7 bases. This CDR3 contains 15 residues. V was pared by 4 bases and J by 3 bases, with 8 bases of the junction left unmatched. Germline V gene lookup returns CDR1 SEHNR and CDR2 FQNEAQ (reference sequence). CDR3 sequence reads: CASSSRQGFHYGYTF. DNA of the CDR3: TGTGCCAGCAGCTCTAGACAGGGTTTTCACTATGGCTACACCTTC.